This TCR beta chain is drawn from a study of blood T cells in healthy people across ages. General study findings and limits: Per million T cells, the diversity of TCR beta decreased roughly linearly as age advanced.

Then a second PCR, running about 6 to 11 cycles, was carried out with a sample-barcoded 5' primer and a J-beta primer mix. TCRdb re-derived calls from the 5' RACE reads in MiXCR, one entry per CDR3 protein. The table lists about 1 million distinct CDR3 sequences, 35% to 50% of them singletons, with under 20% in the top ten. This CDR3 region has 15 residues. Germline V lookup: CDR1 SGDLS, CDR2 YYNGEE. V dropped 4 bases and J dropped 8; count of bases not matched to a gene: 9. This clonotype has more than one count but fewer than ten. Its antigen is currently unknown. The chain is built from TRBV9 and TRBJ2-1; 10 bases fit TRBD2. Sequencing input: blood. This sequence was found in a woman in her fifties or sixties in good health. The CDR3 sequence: CASSPEAGGGDEQFF. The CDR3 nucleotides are TGTGCCAGCAGCCCCGAAGCGGGAGGGGGCGATGAGCAGTTCTTC.